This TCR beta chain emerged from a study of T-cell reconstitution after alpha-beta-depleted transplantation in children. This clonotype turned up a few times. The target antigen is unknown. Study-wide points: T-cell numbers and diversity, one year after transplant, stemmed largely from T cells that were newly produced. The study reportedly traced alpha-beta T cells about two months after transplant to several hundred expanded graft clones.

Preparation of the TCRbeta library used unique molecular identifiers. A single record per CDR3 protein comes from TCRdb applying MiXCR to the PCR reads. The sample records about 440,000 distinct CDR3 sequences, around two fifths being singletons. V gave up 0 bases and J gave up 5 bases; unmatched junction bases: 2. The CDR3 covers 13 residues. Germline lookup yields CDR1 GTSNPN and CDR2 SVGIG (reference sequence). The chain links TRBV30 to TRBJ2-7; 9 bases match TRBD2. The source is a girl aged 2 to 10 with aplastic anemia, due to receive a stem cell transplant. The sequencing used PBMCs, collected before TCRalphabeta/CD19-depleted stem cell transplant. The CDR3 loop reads CAWSVGGRDEQYF. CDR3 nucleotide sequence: TGTGCCTGGAGTGTAGGCGGGAGGGACGAGCAGTACTTC.